This record covers a single TCR beta chain. The sample belongs to a study of T cells expressing NK-cell markers. The wider study: Investigators obtained TCR beta repertoires from sorted CD3+CD56+NKG2C+, CD3+CD56+NKG2C- and CD3+CD56-NKG2C+ T cells. HCMV seropositivity marked most of the eight sequenced donors; one was seronegative.

CDR3 length: 14 residues. CDR1 is SGHDT, CDR2 YYEEEE, per germline. With the 5' RACE reads reprocessed, TCRdb shows one record per CDR3 protein and no DNA. The sample has roughly 390,000 distinct CDR3 sequences; the top ten hold about 5.2%. The specimen sequenced was blood T cells: a sorted CD56 or NKG2C T cell subset, CD4+ or CD8+ T cells, or bulk PBMC T cells (not recorded which). The source is a man between 18 and 69 years old in good health. The V gene is TRBV5-6, the J gene TRBJ1-6; the TCRdb call, TRBD1, lacks DNA for checking. The CDR3: CASTPTGGNSPLHF. The whole variable domain, remainder taken from reference TRBV5-6 and TRBJ1-6, is DAGVTQSPTHLIKTRGQQVTLRCSPKSGHDTVSWYQQALGQGPQFIFQYYEEEERQRGNFPDRFSGHQFPNYSSELNVNALLLGDSALYLCASTPTGGNSPLHFGNGTRLTVT.